This passage covers 11 T cell receptor beta chains from one sample sequenced in a study of human T cells and chemical hapten exposure. TCRdb re-called the RACE reads with MiXCR, one entry per CDR3 protein. The repertoire includes approximately 52,000 distinct CDR3 sequences, 9.4% of them detected once, and 11% to 15% sits in the top ten. Time point defined: pre-sensitization, week 0. Treatment of the sample: therapeutic diphenylcyclopropenone sensitization with weekly scalp DPC. The specimen was whole blood, collected in connection with sensitization to the hapten diphenylcyclopropenone (DPC). Receptors originate from a woman in her 40s with alopecia areata. Some clones in this sample may be carry-over from other donors' samples.

This clonotype showed up many times. V usage is TRBV6-2 or TRBV6-3 and J usage is TRBJ2-1; the match to TRBD2 covers 10 bases. V was pared by 4 bases and J by 9 bases, with 6 bases of the junction left unmatched. This CDR3 is 14 amino acids long. Germline CDR1 MNHEY, CDR2 SVGEGT. The DNA of the CDR3 is TGTGCCAGCAGTTCAGCGGGGGGGCCGAGTGAGCAGTTCTTC. It yields the protein CASSSAGGPSEQFF.

This clonotype has at least ten counts. The rearrangement links TRBV6-1 to TRBJ2-1; D may match TRBD1 or TRBD2 (6 bases each). Germline assignment: CDR1 MNHNS and CDR2 SASEGT. This CDR3 has 14 amino acids. With 6 bases removed from V and 6 bases from J, the gap between germline ends came to 15 bases. CDR3 nucleotide sequence: TGTGCCAGCAGCCTTGGGGGGCCGGCCAATGAGCAGTTCTTC. This gives the protein CASSLGGPANEQFF.

This clonotype was observed once. V usage is TRBV4-1 and J usage is TRBJ1-1; 10 bases match TRBD1. This CDR3 has 15 amino acids. The V and J ends lost 4 bases and 4 bases, in that order; junction bases with no gene match: 6. CDR1 is MGHRA, CDR2 YSYEKL, per germline. CDR3 DNA: TGCGCCAGCAGCCTAAGACAGGGGGCTGGCACTGAAGCTTTCTTT. The encoded protein is CASSLRQGAGTEAFF.

This clonotype has a count of ten or more. The genes are TRBV7-2 and TRBJ2-1; D remains unclear. Germline V lookup: CDR1 SGHTA, CDR2 FQGNSA. The V gene lost 5 bases and the J gene lost 0 bases, with 11 bases spanning the gap. The CDR3 extends over 15 amino acids. The DNA for the CDR3 is TGTGCCAGCAGCGTCCTTGCCAGCTCCTACAATGAGCAGTTCTTC. It codes for CASSVLASSYNEQFF.

The rearrangement uses TRBV3-1 and TRBJ2-7; D assignment may be TRBD1 or TRBD2 (5 bases each). Germline-derived CDR1 and CDR2 are LGHDT and YNNKEL (reference sequence). V was clipped by 2 bases and J by 2 bases, with 13 bases between them. The CDR3 is 15 residues long. CDR3 amino acids: CASSQRGANAYEQYF. CDR3 coding DNA: TGTGCCAGCAGCCAACGGGGCGCCAACGCCTACGAGCAGTACTTC.

This clonotype was counted only a few times. The chain links TRBV7-2 to TRBJ2-5, with D possibly TRBD2 on 5 matching bases. The germline V and J ends were trimmed by 5 bases and 4 bases, with 17 bases remaining between them. The CDR3 has 15 amino acids. CDR1 SGHTA and CDR2 FQGNSA come from the germline V gene. The CDR3 here is CASSPRLRETETQYF. The CDR3 DNA reads as TGTGCCAGCAGCCCCAGGTTGAGGGAAACAGAGACCCAGTACTTC.

This rearrangement joins TRBV6-6 to TRBJ2-1; 9 nucleotides line up with TRBD2. This CDR3 has 15 amino acids. Germline CDR1 MNHNY, CDR2 SVGAGI (reference sequence). V lost 6 bases and J lost 0; bases outside the gene matches: 3. The CDR3 here is CASSQRGDSYNEQFF. CDR3 DNA: TGTGCCAGCAGCCAGCGGGGGGACTCCTACAATGAGCAGTTCTTC.

This clonotype has a count of ten or more. The chain combines TRBV6-6 with TRBJ1-5; TRBD1 is a possible D gene (5 bases). The ends were cut back, 0 bases at V and 4 bases at J, with 10 bases in the middle. The germline V gene encodes CDR1 MNHNY and CDR2 SVGAGI (reference sequence). The CDR3 contains 15 residues. CDR3 region: CASSYSGEGNQPQHF. CDR3 bases: TGTGCCAGCAGTTACTCGGGGGAGGGGAATCAGCCCCAGCATTTT.

This clonotype occurred many times. V usage is TRBV6-6 and J usage is TRBJ1-4; TRBD1 agrees at 10 bases. The CDR3 has 17 amino acids. Germline CDR1 reads MNHNY; CDR2 reads SVGAGI (reference sequence). Unmatched junction bases numbered 11, after V lost 7 bases and J lost 3 bases. CDR3 loop: CASTTRGQGTSNEKLFF. DNA for the CDR3: TGTGCCAGCACCACCCGGGGACAGGGGACCTCTAATGAAAAACTGTTTTTT.

The chain couples TRBV20-1 to TRBJ2-1; 10 bases line up with TRBD1. V gave up 1 base and J gave up 2 bases; unmatched junction bases: 11. There are 18 residues in the CDR3. CDR1 is DFQATT and CDR2 is SNEGSKA in the germline V gene (reference sequence). The CDR3 DNA follows: TGCAGTGCTAGAGGGGCAGGGGGGACAGGGGCGGCCTACAATGAGCAGTTCTTC. Its translation is CSARGAGGTGAAYNEQFF.

This clonotype was picked up many times. The CDR3 region has the DNA TGTGCCAGCAGCTCGCTAGCGGGGGTCAACACCGGGGAGCTGTTTTTT. Its translation is CASSSLAGVNTGELFF. This sequence joins TRBV7-9 and TRBJ2-2, with 10 bases matching TRBD2. CDR3 size: 16 residues. Germline trimming cut 4 bases from V and 2 bases from J; bases unmatched to any gene: 4. Germline V gives CDR1 SEHNR, CDR2 FQNEAQ (reference sequence). Full variable domain (remainder filled in from reference TRBV7-9 and TRBJ2-2): DTGVSQNPRHKITKRGQNVTFRCDPISEHNRLYWYRQTLGQGPEFLTYFQNEAQLEKSRLLSDRFSAERPKGSFSTLEIQRTEQGDSAMYLCASSSLAGVNTGELFFGEGSRLTVL.